This paragraph covers one T cell receptor (beta chain) sequence. Its antigen is not identified. One junction end does not reproduce the germline sequence, and a read error may be involved. The validation cohort, a group of around 130 subjects, included the donors and was separate from the roughly 620-subject first cohort. The source of the sample is a study of cytomegalovirus exposure and HLA in healthy donors. Across the study: The same platform was used for the roughly 130 validation repertoires and the approximately 700 first-cohort repertoires, a later analysis reported.

Measured with immunoSEQ multiplex PCR; TCRdb has only the in-frame clones, and not every one. The sample carries roughly 120,000 clones, about 83% recorded once. Study outcomes and limitations: Specificity for CMV antigens was confirmed in vitro for a few of the CMV-associated chains. The listing of roughly 160 TCR beta chains classed them as cytomegalovirus-associated.

This CDR3 is built from 14 residues. Looked up from germline, CDR1 is MDHEN and CDR2 is SYDVKM. The clonotype was recovered from a man aged 18 to 29 in good health and CMV-seronegative. The V and J genes are TRBV28 and TRBJ1-1; no firm D call. The specimen was PBMCs. CDR3 bases: TGTGCCAGCACTTTAGCCCCGGGTCTAGTCGATGCTTTCTTT. Translated: CASTLAPGLVDAFF.